This passage covers 7 T cell receptor beta chains from one sample sequenced in a study of shared clonotypes between healthy human individuals. Measured with immunoSEQ multiplex PCR; TCRdb has only the in-frame clones, and not every one. The data contain approximately 2.4 million clones, approximately 96% of them singletons. The specimen sequenced was naive CD4+ T cells sorted from blood. As to subset: CD45RA+ positively selected. These receptors were obtained from a man younger than 35 in good health.

The chain employs TRBV27 and TRBJ2-7; tentatively, D is TRBD1 (6 bases). Germline lookup yields CDR1 MNHEY and CDR2 SMNVEV (reference sequence). V lost 6 bases, J lost 2 bases, and 14 bases lay in between. The CDR3 contains 14 residues. CDR3 bases: TGTGCCAGCAGGTTCCGGGACACCCCCTACGAGCAGTACTTC. Translating it yields CASRFRDTPYEQYF.

This chain connects TRBV27 to TRBJ1-4; D perhaps matches TRBD1 (6 bases). V lost 2 bases to trimming and J lost 5 bases, with 18 bases between them. The CDR3 has 17 residues. CDR1 and CDR2 (germline): MNHEY, SMNVEV (reference sequence). The CDR3 loop is CASSLGSVGGFNEKLFF. CDR3 nucleotide sequence: TGTGCCAGCAGTTTAGGGTCCGTTGGGGGCTTCAATGAAAAACTGTTTTTT.

This clone was detected a few times. The chain links TRBV19 to TRBJ2-4, with unresolved D. Germline CDR1 is LNHDA and CDR2 is SQIVND (reference sequence). The CDR3 is 15 residues long. V lost 0 bases and J lost 9, with 15 bases in between. The CDR3 sequence is CASSIEGEFWGIQYF. CDR3 coding DNA: TGTGCCAGTAGTATAGAAGGAGAGTTTTGGGGCATTCAGTACTTC.

The chain joins TRBV7-6 to TRBJ1-1; the match to TRBD1 covers 9 bases. Germline V gene lookup returns CDR1 SGHVS and CDR2 FNYEAQ. The CDR3 is 17 residues long. V lost 0 bases to trimming and J lost 12 bases; unmatched junction nucleotides: 17. CDR3 sequence: CASSLADFDRGNRGTFF. Here the CDR3 DNA reads TGTGCCAGCAGCTTAGCGGACTTCGACAGGGGGAATCGTGGGACTTTCTTT. The entire variable domain, with the rest obtained from reference TRBV7-6 and TRBJ1-1, is as follows: GAGVSQSPRYKVTKRGQDVALRCDPISGHVSLYWYRQALGQGPEFLTYFNYEAQQDKSGLPNDRFSAERPEGSISTLTIQRTEQRDSAMYRCASSLADFDRGNRGTFFGQGTRLTVV.

The chain uses TRBV5-8 and TRBJ2-3, with 9 nucleotides matching TRBD2. This CDR3 spans 16 amino acids. CDR1 and CDR2 (germline): SGHTS, YDEGEE. J was trimmed by 2 bases and V by 4 bases; bases with no gene match: 8. CDR3 in DNA: TGTGCCAGCAGCCCTGCGACTAGCGGACTCACAGATACGCAGTATTTT. Its protein product is CASSPATSGLTDTQYF.

This chain connects TRBV29-1 to TRBJ2-7; D remains ambiguous. The germline V and J ends were trimmed by 2 bases and 2 bases, with 7 bases remaining between them. This CDR3 has 12 amino acids. Germline values: CDR1 SQVTM, CDR2 ANQGSEA. CDR3 in DNA: TGCAGCGTTGAAACGGAGCCCTACGAGCAGTACTTC. It translates to CSVETEPYEQYF.

The rearrangement uses TRBV9 and TRBJ1-4; 7 bases match TRBD1. Trimming cost V 3 bases and J 3 bases; bases outside gene matches: 8. Germline V gene lookup returns CDR1 SGDLS and CDR2 YYNGEE. The CDR3 contains 16 residues. For the CDR3, the DNA is TGTGCCAGCAGCGCCCTTACAGGGGTGGCTAATGAAAAACTGTTTTTT. This encodes CASSALTGVANEKLFF.